Below, 32 T cell receptor beta chains from the same sample are listed, as sequenced in a study of OX40 agonist ivuxolimab in advanced cancers. Assay: immunoSEQ multiplex PCR; the TCRdb copy retains only in-frame clones and omits some. The sample contains 95,000 or so clones, about 92% of which appear only once. The material sequenced was CD4+ or CD8+ T cells sorted from blood, taken in a trial of the OX40 agonist ivuxolimab. These receptors came from an adult with an advanced solid tumor such as melanoma, head and neck, liver or kidney cancer.

This chain uses TRBV18 with TRBJ2-7; D is ambiguous. V was shortened by 3 bases and J by 2 bases, with 5 bases between the two germline ends. Germline loops: CDR1 KGHSH, CDR2 LQKENI. The CDR3 extends over 12 amino acids. The CDR3, as DNA: TGTGCCAGCTCACCCCCAACCTACGAGCAGTACTTC. Amino acid sequence: CASSPPTYEQYF.

This clone has only one observation. The genes are TRBV11-3 and TRBJ2-5; D uncertain. The V and J ends lost 2 bases and 4 bases respectively, with 8 bases between them. Germline values: CDR1 SGHNT, CDR2 YENEEA. CDR3 length: 13 residues. CDR3 DNA sequence: TGTGCCAGCAGCTTATCCAGCCCAGAGACCCAGTACTTC. Translation: CASSLSSPETQYF. Full variable domain (outside the CDR3, taken from reference TRBV11-3 and TRBJ2-5): EAGVVQSPRYKIIEKKQPVAFWCNPISGHNTLYWYLQNLGQGPELLIRYENEEAVDDSQLPKDRFSAERLKGVDSTLKIQPAELGDSAVYLCASSLSSPETQYFGPGTRLLVL.

This clone is deemed medium-sized. The chain uses TRBV6-5 and TRBJ2-6; no clear D gene. This CDR3 comprises 10 residues. The V gene lost 10 bases and the J gene lost 8 bases, with 6 bases spanning the gap. Looked up from germline, CDR1 is MNHEY and CDR2 is SVGAGI. The CDR3 DNA reads TGTGCCACTCTGACCAACGTCCTGACTTTC. Its translation is CATLTNVLTF.

In its sample, this clone was seen once. The chain uses TRBV18 and TRBJ2-2; TRBD1 agrees at 10 bases. Germline CDR1 KGHSH, CDR2 LQKENI. The CDR3 has 15 residues. The ends lost 3 bases at V and 6 bases at J; junction bases unmatched: 4. The CDR3 nucleotides are TGTGCCAGCTCACCCCCCGGACAGGGGGCCGGGGAGCTGTTTTTT. The encoded protein is CASSPPGQGAGELFF.

This clone occurred once. V usage is TRBV21-1 and J usage is TRBJ1-6; TRBD1, the D gene given by the table, was not confirmed from the DNA. TRBV21-1 is a recognized pseudogene. CDR3 length: 19 residues. CDR3 in amino acids: CASSEQPGQGARVNSPLHF. In DNA form, the CDR3 reads TGTGCCAGCAGCGAACAACCGGGACAGGGGGCGCGGGTTAATTCACCCCTCCACTTT.

This chain connects TRBV27 to TRBJ1-1; D may be TRBD1 (6 bases). Looked up from germline, CDR1 is MNHEY and CDR2 is SMNVEV (reference sequence). Trimming left V 6 bases short and J 13 bases short, with 21 bases between. The CDR3 contains 13 residues. This chain's CDR3 is CASRTWDTPEGFF. The DNA of the CDR3 is TGTGCCAGCAGAACCTGGGACACCCCAGAGGGTTTCTTT.

V usage is TRBV5-8 and J usage is TRBJ2-7; 10 bases fit TRBD2. With V trimmed by 5 bases and J by 0 bases, 8 bases remained unmatched. Germline V CDR1 and CDR2: SGHTS, YDEGEE. The CDR3 is 16 residues long. The CDR3 bases are TGTGCCAGCAGTCAGCGGGGGGGAGTCAGCTCCTACGAGCAGTACTTC. Protein product: CASSQRGGVSSYEQYF.

The J gene is TRBJ2-1, the V gene TRBV2; TRBD2 agrees at 7 bases. Germline loops: CDR1 SNHLY, CDR2 FYNNEI. J gave up 8 bases and V 5 bases, and 12 bases lay outside the gene matches. The CDR3 is made up of 15 amino acids. DNA for the CDR3: TGTGCCAGCAGTTCGGGACTACCAAAAAGCGATGAGCAGTTCTTC. Its translation is CASSSGLPKSDEQFF.

This sequence joins TRBV5-1 and TRBJ1-3; no clear D gene. Deletions cut 0 bases from V and 0 bases from J, with 10 bases between. This CDR3 comprises 16 residues. From germline, CDR1 is SGHRS and CDR2 YFSETQ. This chain's CDR3 is CASSLGSLSSGNTIYF. As DNA, the CDR3 is TGCGCCAGCAGCTTGGGCAGTCTGAGCTCTGGAAACACCATATATTTT. Supplemented by reference TRBV5-1 and TRBJ1-3, the full variable domain reads KAGVTQTPRYLIKTRGQQVTLSCSPISGHRSVSWYQQTPGQGLQFLFEYFSETQRNKGNFPGRFSGRQFSNSRSEMNVSTLELGDSALYLCASSLGSLSSGNTIYFGEGSWLTVV.

V gene TRBV6-6 combines with J gene TRBJ2-2, with D perhaps TRBD2 (6 bases). Per the germline V gene, CDR1 is MNHNY and CDR2 is SVGAGI (reference sequence). With 8 bases removed from V and 4 bases from J, the gap between germline ends came to 11 bases. The CDR3 runs to 13 residues. The CDR3 sequence is CASRGATTGELFF. In nucleotides, the CDR3 is TGTGCCAGCCGCGGGGCCACCACCGGGGAGCTGTTTTTT.

The V and J genes are TRBV9 and TRBJ2-2, with 12 nucleotides matching TRBD2. CDR3 length: 17 residues. CDR1 and CDR2 from the germline V gene are SGDLS and YYNGEE. V lost 3 bases and J lost 0; bases outside the gene matches: 3. CDR3 bases: TGTGCCAGCAGCGAGGGACTAGCGGGCGCGAACACCGGGGAGCTGTTTTTT. Translation: CASSEGLAGANTGELFF.

This clone was seen once. The chain is built from TRBV6-5 and TRBJ1-1; no clear D. With 6 bases removed from V and 8 bases from J, the gap between germline ends came to 19 bases. The CDR3 is 14 residues long. CDR1 and CDR2 from the germline V gene are MNHEY and SVGAGI. CDR3 sequence: CASSPLRAAEEAFF. Written as DNA, the CDR3 is TGTGCCAGCAGCCCTTTGCGGGCCGCGGAAGAAGCTTTCTTT.

CDR3 sequence: CASRDRGTYEQYF. As DNA, the CDR3 is TGTGCCAGTAGAGACAGGGGCACCTACGAGCAGTACTTC. The rearrangement joins TRBV19 to TRBJ2-7, with 8 bases lining up with TRBD1. CDR3 length: 13 amino acids. Germline V lookup: CDR1 LNHDA, CDR2 SQIVND (reference sequence). The ends lost 6 bases at V and 2 bases at J; junction bases unmatched: 3.

The CDR3 DNA sequence: TGTGCCAGTACCCACTTCCGGGGGAACACCGGGGAGCTGTTTTTT. Encoded protein: CASTHFRGNTGELFF. The genes are TRBV19 and TRBJ2-2; D may be TRBD2 (5 bases). The V end lost 7 bases, the J end lost 1 base, and 13 bases lay between the germline ends. The germline V gene has CDR1 LNHDA and CDR2 SQIVND (reference sequence). The CDR3 is made up of 15 amino acids. Full variable domain (outside the CDR3, taken from reference TRBV19 and TRBJ2-2): DGGITQSPKYLFRKEGQNVTLSCEQNLNHDAMYWYRQDPGQGLRLIYYSQIVNDFQKGDIAEGYSVSREKKESFPLTVTSAQKNPTAFYLCASTHFRGNTGELFFGEGSRLTVL.

This chain joins TRBV11-2 and TRBJ2-2; 7 bases line up with TRBD2. CDR3 length: 17 amino acids. V was pared by 5 bases and J by 6 bases, with 15 bases of the junction left unmatched. Germline CDR1 and CDR2: SGHAT and FQNNGV. CDR3 nucleotides: TGTGCCAGCAGCCCCCCGAGTAGCGGGTGGTTTGCCGGGGAGCTGTTTTTT. This sequence encodes CASSPPSSGWFAGELFF.

The genes are TRBV6-4 and TRBJ2-1, with D tentatively TRBD1 (6 bases). Between the trimmed V and J ends, which lost 4 bases and 12 bases, there was a span of 16 bases. Per germline, CDR1 MRHNA and CDR2 SNTAGT. The CDR3 is 13 amino acids. As DNA, the CDR3 is TGTGCCAGCAGTGCGGAACCGGGACATGGGCAGTTCTTC. This codes for CASSAEPGHGQFF.

The chain uses TRBV2 and TRBJ2-3, with 14 bases matching TRBD2. With 6 bases clipped from V and 2 bases from J, the junction kept 4 bases outside the gene matches. Germline V gene sequence: CDR1 SNHLY, CDR2 FYNNEI. The CDR3 spans 16 residues. The CDR3 DNA reads as TGTGCCAGCAGGGGACTAGCGGGGGCCTCCACAGATACGCAGTATTTT. It translates to CASRGLAGASTDTQYF.

J is TRBJ2-2 and V is TRBV5-1, with TRBD1 as a possible D gene (6 bases). CDR1 and CDR2 from the germline V gene are SGHRS and YFSETQ. V gave up 10 bases and J gave up 5 bases, with 12 bases separating them. The CDR3 has 12 residues. The CDR3 here is CASSRGTGELFF. CDR3 sequence (DNA): TGCGCCTCTAGCAGGGGTACCGGGGAGCTGTTTTTT.

The chain joins TRBV5-1 to TRBJ2-3, with no clear D. Germline V lookup: CDR1 SGHRS, CDR2 YFSETQ. The CDR3 extends over 12 amino acids. V was clipped by 8 bases and J by 2 bases, with 9 bases between them. CDR3 sequence reads: CASSGLTDTQYF. CDR3 in DNA: TGCGCCAGTTCCGGGCTCACAGATACGCAGTATTTT.

V usage is TRBV2 and J usage is TRBJ2-7; 7 nucleotides match TRBD2. CDR1 is SNHLY, CDR2 FYNNEI, per germline. Trimming at V came to 3 bases and at J to 0 bases, leaving 5 bases not matched to a gene. The CDR3 has 15 residues. CDR3 loop: CASSDPGGPSYEQYF. Written as DNA, the CDR3 is TGTGCCAGCAGTGACCCGGGAGGCCCCTCCTACGAGCAGTACTTC. Together with reference TRBV2 and TRBJ2-7, the CDR3 gives the full variable domain: EPEVTQTPSHQVTQMGQEVILRCVPISNHLYFYWYRQILGQKVEFLVSFYNNEISEKSEIFDDQFSVERPDGSNFTLKIRSTKLEDSAMYFCASSDPGGPSYEQYFGPGTRLTVT.

This sequence joins TRBV6-4 and TRBJ1-6; D is undetermined. The CDR3 covers 14 residues. The germline CDR1 and CDR2 sequences are MRHNA and SNTAGT. Trimming took 3 bases from V and 5 from J, leaving 8 bases between them. CDR3 loop: CASSERRDNSPLHF. CDR3 coding DNA: TGTGCCAGCAGTGAGCGAAGAGATAATTCACCCCTCCACTTT.

The chain combines TRBV7-6 with TRBJ2-5; the D gene could be TRBD1 or TRBD2 (5 bases each). The CDR3 has 13 residues. Trimming cost V 6 bases and J 6 bases, with 14 bases left between them. Germline lookup yields CDR1 SGHVS and CDR2 FNYEAQ. The CDR3 reads CASRRDARQTQYF. In nucleotides, the CDR3 is TGTGCCAGCAGACGGGACGCTCGACAGACCCAGTACTTC.

This chain uses TRBV14 with TRBJ1-2, with D maybe TRBD1 (5 bases). The germline V gene encodes CDR1 SGHDN and CDR2 FVKESK. This CDR3 region has 13 residues. Trimming stripped 3 bases from V and 5 bases from J, with 10 bases between. CDR3 sequence: CASSHDSWYGYTF. The CDR3 DNA is TGTGCCAGCAGCCATGACAGTTGGTATGGCTACACCTTC.

V and J are TRBV10-3 and TRBJ2-1, with 12 bases identical to TRBD1. Germline lookup yields CDR1 ENHRY and CDR2 SYGVKD. The junction had 9 bases not matched to a gene; V was cut back by 8 bases and J by 10 bases. The CDR3 is made up of 14 amino acids. The CDR3 is CAISRDRGLEEQFF. As DNA, the CDR3 is TGTGCCATCTCCAGGGACAGGGGGCTAGAAGAGCAGTTCTTC.

The rearrangement joins TRBV27 to TRBJ2-5; either TRBD1 or TRBD2 may fit D (5 bases each). Germline-derived CDR1 and CDR2 are MNHEY and SMNVEV (reference sequence). Trimming took off 6 bases at V and 2 bases at J, with 13 bases between the two ends. This CDR3 spans 14 amino acids. CDR3 coding DNA: TGTGCCAGCAGCTGGGGACGGTCTCAAGAGACCCAGTACTTC. It encodes CASSWGRSQETQYF.

The V and J genes are TRBV30 and TRBJ1-2; no reliable D call. This CDR3 comprises 15 residues. Looked up from germline, CDR1 is GTSNPN and CDR2 is SVGIG (reference sequence). V was clipped by 1 base and J by 3 bases, with 15 bases between them. The CDR3 DNA reads TGTGCCTGGAGTGCCTCGTCCTCCTCCTACTATGGCTACACCTTC. It encodes CAWSASSSSYYGYTF.

V usage is TRBV28 and J usage is TRBJ1-5, with a tentative D call TRBD1 (6 bases). V was trimmed by 1 base and J by 6 bases, leaving 13 bases between them. The CDR3 extends over 15 amino acids. In germline, CDR1 is MDHEN, CDR2 SYDVKM. CDR3 in amino acids: CASSLSQGLGQPQHF. For the CDR3, the DNA is TGTGCCAGCAGTTTATCGCAGGGGTTGGGTCAGCCCCAGCATTTT.

The chain has TRBV30 and TRBJ1-1; D gene uncertain. The length of the CDR3 is 13 residues. Germline-derived CDR1 and CDR2 are GTSNPN and SVGIG (reference sequence). V was clipped by 2 bases and J by 0 bases, with 7 bases between them. This CDR3 is CAWSSSMNTEAFF. CDR3 coding DNA: TGTGCCTGGAGTTCTTCTATGAACACTGAAGCTTTCTTT.

This sequence joins TRBV29-1 and TRBJ2-5, with D possibly matching TRBD2 (5 bases). The CDR3 totals 12 residues. Per germline, CDR1 SQVTM and CDR2 ANQGSEA. Between the trimmed V and J ends, which lost 7 bases and 4 bases, there was a span of 13 bases. The DNA for the CDR3 is TGCAGCGGAGGGCCCAGCGGAGAGACCCAGTACTTC. Its protein is CSGGPSGETQYF.

The V and J genes are TRBV27 and TRBJ2-7; D is perhaps TRBD1 (6 bases). This CDR3 is built from 12 residues. The germline V gene has CDR1 MNHEY and CDR2 SMNVEV (reference sequence). The V end lost 6 bases, the J end lost 2 bases, and 8 bases lay between the germline ends. This CDR3 is CASRDRAYEQYF. The CDR3 nucleotides are TGTGCCAGCAGGGACAGAGCCTACGAGCAGTACTTC.

The CDR3 nucleotides are TGTGCCAGCAGCTCAATCACAGATACGCAGTATTTT. The encoded protein is CASSSITDTQYF. This chain uses TRBV7-3 with TRBJ2-3, with no clear D. With 4 bases removed from V and 2 bases from J, the gap between germline ends came to 4 bases. Germline V gene data show CDR1 as SGHTA and CDR2 as FQGTGA. The CDR3 has 12 residues.

The chain links TRBV10-2 to TRBJ2-1; unclear D gene. V shed 5 bases and J shed 5 bases, with 16 bases lying between them. The CDR3 extends over 15 amino acids. Germline V lookup: CDR1 WSHSY, CDR2 SAAADI. CDR3 amino acids: CASSLMGSGNNEQFF. The CDR3, as DNA: TGCGCCAGCAGTTTGATGGGGTCAGGCAACAATGAGCAGTTCTTC.